This passage covers 8 T cell receptor beta chains from one sample sequenced in a study of graft-versus-host responses after intestinal transplantation (TCRdb year 2021). This specimen's time point label, per the study, means: cells obtained before transplantation from donor or recipient. The antigens for these receptors are not known. Library preparation used the immunoSEQ multiplex PCR assay. TCRdb's version of the immuneACCESS table is confined to in-frame rearrangements and falls short of the full clone set. An unresolved V gene accounts for under half of the shortfall where checked; the remainder is of unknown origin. This sample holds about 73,000 clones; 90% were observed only once. About 4.3% of the sample is held by the ten biggest clonotypes. The sequencing used unstimulated CD8+ T cells sorted from spleen or lymph node cells, collected before transplant. The receptors here all came from a human donor who was the organ donor for an intestinal transplant.

The V and J genes are TRBV2 and TRBJ2-1; 8 bases fit TRBD1. CDR3 size: 17 residues. Germline CDR1 SNHLY, CDR2 FYNNEI. With V trimmed by 6 bases and J by 3 bases, 13 bases remained unmatched. CDR3 in amino acids: CASRGVQGAIVYNEQFF. DNA for the CDR3: TGTGCCAGCAGGGGAGTTCAGGGGGCGATCGTCTACAATGAGCAGTTCTTC.

The chain has TRBV19 and TRBJ1-3; D remains ambiguous. This CDR3 has 13 residues. Per the germline V gene, CDR1 is LNHDA and CDR2 is SQIVND (reference sequence). Trimming took off 6 bases at V and 0 bases at J, with 6 bases between the two ends. CDR3 protein: CASSRSSGNTIYF. The CDR3 DNA sequence: TGTGCCAGTAGCCGGAGCTCTGGAAACACCATATATTTT.

The rearrangement links TRBV15 to TRBJ2-3; the match to TRBD2 covers 8 bases. The CDR3 runs 15 residues. The trim removed 4 bases at V and 1 base at J, leaving 4 bases unmatched. Per the germline V gene, CDR1 is LNHNV and CDR2 is YYDKDF (reference sequence). As DNA, the CDR3 is TGTGCCACCAGCACGGGGGGGGCCGGCACAGATACGCAGTATTTT. It yields the protein CATSTGGAGTDTQYF.

V gene TRBV27 combines with J gene TRBJ2-1; a possible D gene is TRBD2 (6 bases). With 10 bases removed from V and 6 bases from J, the gap between germline ends came to 19 bases. Looked up from germline, CDR1 is MNHEY and CDR2 is SMNVEV (reference sequence). The CDR3 length is 14 residues. The CDR3 is CATTRRGDLNEQFF. The DNA for the CDR3 is TGTGCCACGACCAGGAGGGGAGACCTCAATGAGCAGTTCTTC.

J is TRBJ1-2 and V is TRBV9, with TRBD1 matching 9 bases. Germline assignment: CDR1 SGDLS and CDR2 YYNGEE. The CDR3 spans 12 residues. The V segment lost 2 bases and the J segment 8 bases; nucleotides outside the gene matches: 1. The CDR3 region has the DNA TGTGCCAGCAGCGTTGGGACAGGGGGCTACACCTTC. Amino acids: CASSVGTGGYTF.

The CDR3 here is CAISESSYNSPLHF. CDR3 nucleotide sequence: TGTGCCATCAGTGAATCGTCCTATAATTCACCCCTCCACTTT. This chain connects TRBV10-3 to TRBJ1-6; D not certain. The CDR3 covers 14 residues. The germline V and J ends were trimmed by 3 bases and 1 base, with 4 bases remaining between them. Germline V gene sequence: CDR1 ENHRY, CDR2 SYGVKD.

The CDR3 here is CASSTQGNSYNEQFF. The CDR3, as DNA: TGTGCCAGCAGTACTCAGGGTAACTCCTACAATGAGCAGTTCTTC. The chain couples TRBV5-8 to TRBJ2-1; D may be TRBD1 (5 bases). The length of the CDR3 is 15 residues. V dropped 5 bases and J dropped 0 bases, with 12 bases sitting between them. CDR1 is SGHTS, CDR2 YDEGEE, per germline.

This chain connects TRBV6-5 to TRBJ1-4; 7 bases agree with TRBD1. The CDR3 consists of 14 residues. Looked up from germline, CDR1 is MNHEY and CDR2 is SVGAGI. V was clipped by 7 bases and J by 7 bases; unmatched bases: 9. The CDR3 region has the DNA TGTGCCAGCACCCCCCGGACAGGAGGTGAAAAACTGTTTTTT. It is translated as CASTPRTGGEKLFF.